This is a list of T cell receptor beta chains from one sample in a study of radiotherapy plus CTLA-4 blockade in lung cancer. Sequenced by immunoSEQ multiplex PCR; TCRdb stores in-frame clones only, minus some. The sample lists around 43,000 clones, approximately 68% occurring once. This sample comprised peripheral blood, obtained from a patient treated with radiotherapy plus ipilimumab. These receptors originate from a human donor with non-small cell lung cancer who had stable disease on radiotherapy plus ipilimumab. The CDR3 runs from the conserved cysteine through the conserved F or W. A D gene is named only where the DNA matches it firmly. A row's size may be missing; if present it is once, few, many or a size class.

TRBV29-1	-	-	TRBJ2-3	TGCAGCGTTAAAAGGATGCCTATTCGGGCAGATACGCAGTATTTT	CSVKRMPIRADTQYF
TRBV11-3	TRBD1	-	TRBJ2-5	TGTGCCAGCAGCCTAACGGACAGGGGGCCGGCAGAGACCCAGTACTTC	CASSLTDRGPAETQYF
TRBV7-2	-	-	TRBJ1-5	TGTGCCAGCAGCTTCGGACAGAGTGTTAACAATCAGCCCCAGCATTTT	CASSFGQSVNNQPQHF
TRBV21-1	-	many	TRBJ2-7	TGTGCCAGCAGCTCTTTGACAGGGAGAAGCTCCTACGAGCAGTACTTC	CASSSLTGRSSYEQYF
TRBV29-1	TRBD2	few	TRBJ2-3	TGCAGCGTTGGAGGGGTAGCGGGGGGATCGGATACGCAGTATTTT	CSVGGVAGGSDTQYF
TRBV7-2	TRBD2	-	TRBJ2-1	TGTGCCAGCAGCCTCCAGCGGGGGGCCGTCTATGGGCAGTTCTTC	CASSLQRGAVYGQFF
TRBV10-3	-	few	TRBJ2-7	TGTGCCACGCTCGACAGAGGACAGTCCTACGAGCAGTACTTC	CATLDRGQSYEQYF
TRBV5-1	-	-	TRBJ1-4	TGCGCCAGCAGCTTCAATAATGAAAAACTGTTTTTT	CASSFNNEKLFF
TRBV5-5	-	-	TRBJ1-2	TGTGCCAGCAGCTTGTTTCCTGAAGTTGGGGGCACCGGGCCTGGCTACACCTTC	CASSLFPEVGGTGPGYTF
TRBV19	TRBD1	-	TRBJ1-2	TGTGCCAGTAGTATTGGAGGACAGGGGCGAGGCTACACCTTC	CASSIGGQGRGYTF
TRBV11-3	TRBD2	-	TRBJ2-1	TGTGCCAGCAGCCGATCGGGACTAGCGGGGAGCTCCTACAATGAGCAGTTCTTC	CASSRSGLAGSSYNEQFF
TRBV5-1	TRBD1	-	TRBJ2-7	TGCGCCAGCAGCTTGGAGGACAGGGGGCCTTACGAGCAGTACTTC	CASSLEDRGPYEQYF
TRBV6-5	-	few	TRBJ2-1	TGTGCCAGCAGTTACGCCTTCGACAGCCCGCAGTTCTTC	CASSYAFDSPQFF